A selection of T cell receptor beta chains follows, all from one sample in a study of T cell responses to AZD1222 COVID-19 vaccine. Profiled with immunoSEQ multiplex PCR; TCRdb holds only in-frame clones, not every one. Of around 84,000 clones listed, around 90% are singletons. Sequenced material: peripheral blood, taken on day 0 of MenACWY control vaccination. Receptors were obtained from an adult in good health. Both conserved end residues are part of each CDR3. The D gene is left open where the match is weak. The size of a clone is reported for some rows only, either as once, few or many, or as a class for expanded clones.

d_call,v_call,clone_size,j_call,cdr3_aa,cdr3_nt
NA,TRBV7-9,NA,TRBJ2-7,CASSLAVWGQYF,TGTGCCAGCAGCTTAGCCGTTTGGGGGCAGTACTTC
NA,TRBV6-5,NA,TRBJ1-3,CASSWTGSGNTIYF,TGTGCCAGCAGTTGGACCGGCTCTGGAAACACCATATATTTT
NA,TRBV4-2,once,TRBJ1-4,CASSQGGREKLFF,TGTGCCAGCAGCCAGGGGGGCCGGGAAAAACTGTTTTTT
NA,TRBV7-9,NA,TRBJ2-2,CASSQGGRMPGELFF,TGTGCCAGCAGCCAGGGGGGGCGAATGCCCGGGGAGCTGTTTTTT
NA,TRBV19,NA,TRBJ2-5,CASSIPGDGKETQYF,TGTGCCAGTAGTATACCCGGGGATGGCAAAGAGACCCAGTACTTC
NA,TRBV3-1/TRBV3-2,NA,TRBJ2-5,CASSQDSGMKETQYF,TGTGCCAGCAGCCAAGATTCAGGGATGAAAGAGACCCAGTACTTC
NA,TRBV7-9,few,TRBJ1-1,CASSFLGAEAFF,TGTGCCAGCAGCTTTTTGGGGGCTGAAGCTTTCTTT
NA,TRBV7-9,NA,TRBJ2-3,CASSLERSTDTQYF,TGTGCCAGCAGCTTAGAGCGGTCCACAGATACGCAGTATTTT
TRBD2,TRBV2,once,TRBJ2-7,CASSLTSGGSYEQYF,TGTGCCAGCAGTCTTACTAGCGGAGGCTCCTACGAGCAGTACTTC
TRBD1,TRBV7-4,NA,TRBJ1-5,CASSHHPDRGSQPQHF,TGTGCCAGCAGCCACCACCCAGACAGGGGGTCACAGCCCCAGCATTTT
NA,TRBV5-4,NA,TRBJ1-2,CASSLVDRNYGYTF,TGTGCCAGCAGCTTGGTGGACAGAAACTATGGCTACACCTTC
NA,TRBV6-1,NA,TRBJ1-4,CASSEVSSGLEKLFF,TGTGCCAGCAGTGAAGTTTCTTCTGGTCTCGAAAAACTGTTTTTT
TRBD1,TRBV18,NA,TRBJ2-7,CASSPLDRDEQYF,TGTGCCAGCTCACCCCTCGACAGGGACGAGCAGTACTTC
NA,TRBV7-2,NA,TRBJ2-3,CASSFNPMPDTQYF,TGTGCCAGCAGCTTCAATCCCATGCCAGATACGCAGTATTTT
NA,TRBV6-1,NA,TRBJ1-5,CASSEKQINQPQHF,TGTGCCAGCAGTGAAAAGCAAATCAATCAGCCCCAGCATTTT
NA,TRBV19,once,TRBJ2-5,CASSRGTQQETQYF,TGTGCCAGTAGCCGCGGGACACAGCAAGAGACCCAGTACTTC
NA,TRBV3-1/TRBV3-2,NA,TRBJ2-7,CASSQDPRIGPYF,TGTGCCAGCAGCCAAGATCCCCGTATCGGGCCGTACTTC
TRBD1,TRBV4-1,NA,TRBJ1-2,CASSQSTARGQNYGYTF,TGCGCCAGCAGCCAATCCACCGCCAGGGGGCAGAACTATGGCTACACCTTC
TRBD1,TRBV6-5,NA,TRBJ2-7,CASSYSYDRGNEQYF,TGTGCCAGCAGTTACTCTTACGACAGGGGAAACGAGCAGTACTTC
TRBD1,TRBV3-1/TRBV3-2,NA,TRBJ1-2,CASSHRGQNYGYTF,TGTGCCAGCAGCCACAGGGGGCAGAACTATGGCTACACCTTC